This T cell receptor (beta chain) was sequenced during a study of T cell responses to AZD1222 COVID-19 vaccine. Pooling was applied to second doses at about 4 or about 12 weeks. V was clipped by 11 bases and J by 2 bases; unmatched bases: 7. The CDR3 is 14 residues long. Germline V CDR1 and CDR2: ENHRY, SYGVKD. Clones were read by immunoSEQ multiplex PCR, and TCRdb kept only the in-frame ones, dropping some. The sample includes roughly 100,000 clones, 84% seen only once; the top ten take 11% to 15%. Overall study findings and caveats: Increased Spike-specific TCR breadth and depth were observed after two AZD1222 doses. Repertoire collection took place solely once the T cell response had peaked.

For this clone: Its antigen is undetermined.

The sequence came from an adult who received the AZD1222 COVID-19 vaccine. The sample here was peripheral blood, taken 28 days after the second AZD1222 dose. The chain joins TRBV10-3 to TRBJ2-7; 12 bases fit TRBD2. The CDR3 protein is CAAAGLAGTYEQYF. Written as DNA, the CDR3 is TGTGCCGCCGCCGGACTAGCGGGGACCTACGAGCAGTACTTC.